The 9 T cell receptor beta chains given below trace back to one sample, sequenced in a study of CD8+ T cells in alopecia areata. The sequencing template was cDNA reverse transcribed from extracted RNA. Assay: immunoSEQ multiplex PCR; the TCRdb copy retains only in-frame clones and omits some. The sample has about 98,000 clones, 35% to 50% seen once. The sequencing input was CD4+ T cells sorted from blood. The receptors originated from a human donor with alopecia areata.

The chain is built from TRBV30 and TRBJ2-1, with TRBD2 matching 7 bases. V lost 3 bases to trimming and J lost 4 bases; unmatched junction nucleotides: 6. CDR3 length: 14 amino acids. Germline lookup yields CDR1 GTSNPN and CDR2 SVGIG (reference sequence). CDR3 residues: CAWRREFGYNEQFF. The CDR3 nucleotides read TGTGCCTGGAGGCGGGAGTTCGGGTACAATGAGCAGTTCTTC. The whole variable domain, filled in from reference TRBV30 and TRBJ2-1, reads SQTIHQWPATLVQPVGSPLSLECTVEGTSNPNLYWYRQAAGRGLQLLFYSVGIGQISSEVPQNLSASRPQDRQFILSSKKLLLSDSGFYLCAWRREFGYNEQFFGPGTRLTVL.

The rearrangement links TRBV5-1 to TRBJ2-1; D is uncertain. Germline assignment: CDR1 SGHRS and CDR2 YFSETQ. This CDR3 contains 11 residues. Trimming took 2 bases from V and 6 from J, leaving 3 bases between them. The CDR3 reads CASSFSNEQFF. CDR3 in DNA: TGCGCCAGCAGCTTCTCCAATGAGCAGTTCTTC.

The chain has TRBV6-5 and TRBJ1-6; D is perhaps TRBD1 (6 bases). Trimming pared 0 bases from V and 6 bases from J, leaving 9 bases between. This CDR3 is 15 amino acids long. Germline loops: CDR1 MNHEY, CDR2 SVGAGI. The CDR3 protein is CASSYSNRANSPLHF. The CDR3 DNA sequence: TGTGCCAGCAGTTACTCGAACAGGGCTAATTCACCCCTCCACTTT.

The V gene is TRBV2, the J gene TRBJ1-2; D remains ambiguous. V was clipped by 2 bases and J by 4 bases, with 8 bases between them. The CDR3 loop spans 13 amino acids. Germline CDR1 is SNHLY and CDR2 is FYNNEI. The CDR3 spells CASSESAPYGYTF. CDR3 nucleotide sequence: TGTGCCAGCAGTGAATCGGCCCCCTATGGCTACACCTTC.

The chain combines TRBV18 with TRBJ2-5; unclear D gene. Looked up from germline, CDR1 is KGHSH and CDR2 is LQKENI. Deletions cut 2 bases from V and 5 bases from J, with 6 bases between. This CDR3 comprises 12 residues. The CDR3 coding sequence is TGTGCCAGCTCACCAAACGGGGAGACCCAGTACTTC. This translates into CASSPNGETQYF.

A few counts support this clone. The chain has TRBV29-1 and TRBJ2-1; D gene uncertain. The CDR3 runs 14 residues. Trimming took off 4 bases at V and 1 base at J, with 11 bases between the two ends. The germline V gene encodes CDR1 SQVTM and CDR2 ANQGSEA. The CDR3 protein is CSVVLSVSYNEQFF. The CDR3 DNA follows: TGCAGCGTTGTTCTTTCTGTGTCCTACAATGAGCAGTTCTTC.

The genes are TRBV30 and TRBJ2-7; no firm D call. The CDR3 runs 11 residues. CDR1 and CDR2 (germline): GTSNPN, SVGIG (reference sequence). Trimming stripped 3 bases from V and 1 base from J, with 4 bases between. The CDR3 reads CAWSASYEQYF. DNA for the CDR3: TGTGCCTGGAGCGCATCCTACGAGCAGTACTTC.

The J gene is TRBJ1-6, the V gene TRBV29-1, with 9 bases lining up with TRBD1. CDR3 length equals 13 residues. With 4 bases clipped from V and 10 bases from J, the junction kept 5 bases outside the gene matches. Germline-derived CDR1 and CDR2 are SQVTM and ANQGSEA. This CDR3 is CSVAGQGGSPLHF. The CDR3 DNA sequence: TGCAGCGTTGCGGGACAGGGTGGATCACCCCTCCACTTT. Full variable domain (missing parts from reference TRBV29-1 and TRBJ1-6): SAVISQKPSRDICQRGTSLTIQCQVDSQVTMMFWYRQQPGQSLTLIATANQGSEATYESGFVIDKFPISRPNLTFSTLTVSNMSPEDSSIYLCSVAGQGGSPLHFGNGTRLTVT.

The rearrangement joins TRBV27 to TRBJ1-5; TRBD1 might be the D (5 bases). V was clipped by 4 bases and J by 6 bases, with 13 bases between them. Per the germline V gene, CDR1 is MNHEY and CDR2 is SMNVEV (reference sequence). CDR3 length: 14 residues. The CDR3 region has the DNA TGTGCCAGCAGTTCACTAGGTCAGGGTCAGCCCCAGCATTTT. Protein product: CASSSLGQGQPQHF.